This entry is about one T cell receptor (beta chain). Profiled with immunoSEQ multiplex PCR; TCRdb holds only in-frame clones, not every one. The table includes under 200,000 clones, roughly 81% detected once. CDR1 is SGHTA and CDR2 is FQGNSA in the germline V gene. This CDR3 is 15 amino acids long. The junction had 9 bases not matched to a gene; V was cut back by 4 bases and J by 4 bases. The data derive from a study of blood T cell repertoires in COVID-19. J is TRBJ2-7 and V is TRBV7-2; 8 bases fit TRBD2. The specimen sequenced was peripheral blood. This clonotype was obtained from a woman aged 80 or older with acute or convalescent COVID-19. CDR3 in amino acids: CASSSERGRMYEQYF. CDR3 DNA: TGTGCCAGCAGCTCAGAGCGGGGGCGAATGTACGAGCAGTACTTC.